The clone carrying this T cell receptor (beta chain) was seen at least ten times. This specimen comes from a study of T-cell reconstitution after alpha-beta-depleted transplantation in children. Preparation of the TCRbeta library was carried out with unique molecular identifiers. TCRdb re-derived calls from the PCR reads in MiXCR, one entry per CDR3 protein. The sample includes fewer than 95,000 distinct CDR3 sequences, less than 15% of them seen just once. V lost 2 bases, J lost 4 bases, and 8 bases lay in between. Germline CDR1 and CDR2: LGHNA and YSLEER. CDR3 length: 13 residues. The sequencing here drew on PBMCs from the stem cell graft donor, taken from the stem cell graft. The sequence was collected from a human donor who donated a stem cell graft to a child with inherited bone marrow failure. The rearrangement uses TRBV4-3 and TRBJ1-2; D unresolved. Written as DNA, the CDR3 is TGCGCCAGCAGCCAATCAGATACCTATGGCTACACCTTC. It translates to CASSQSDTYGYTF.